This TCR beta chain was sequenced during a study of T cell responses to AZD1222 COVID-19 vaccine. Notes on the study in general: Donors were largely white British and mainly female; clonal diversity was possibly underestimated. Only six or seven AZD1222 recipients tested seropositive at baseline.

Clones were read by immunoSEQ multiplex PCR, and TCRdb kept only the in-frame ones, dropping some. Counted here are roughly 86,000 clones, 75% to 90% occurring once; the ten biggest clones make up under 35%. In its sample, this clone was seen a few times. Antigen specificity is unknown. The germline V gene has CDR1 LNHDA and CDR2 SQIVND (reference sequence). The CDR3 length is 15 residues. Trimming pared 1 base from V and 0 bases from J, leaving 9 bases between. The receptor's source is an adult in good health. The chain carries TRBV19 and TRBJ1-1, with D unclear. Sample: peripheral blood, taken on day 0 of AZD1222 vaccination. The CDR3 sequence is CASSIVSGVNTEAFF. CDR3 sequence (DNA): TGTGCCAGTAGTATAGTGAGCGGAGTGAACACTGAAGCTTTCTTT.